This T cell receptor beta chain came from a study of T cells in Graves' hyperthyroidism and ophthalmopathy. Study-wide background: At initial diagnosis, before any treatment had begun, peripheral blood was obtained.

Template material for amplifying TCR beta CDR3 regions consisted of RNA transcripts. First-round RT-PCR targeting the TCR CDR3 was performed with the HTBI primer set. Via MiXCR, TCRdb re-called the multiplex PCR reads, giving one row per CDR3 protein. The data show a few hundred thousand distinct CDR3 sequences, about an eighth seen once. To note about this clonotype: Its antigen is undetermined.

Whole-study results and caveats: Blood samples included most of the expanded thyroid clonotypes exceeding 0.001.

This CDR3 has 15 residues. The V end was cut by 0 bases, the J end by 5 bases, with 13 bases between. Germline CDR1 SGHTA, CDR2 FQGNSA. Inclusion characteristics of ophthalmopathy patients comprised a Clinical Activity Score of at least 3, a NOSPECS grade of at least 4, and duration under 3 months. Not enrolled were patients with uncontrolled infection, other autoimmune disease, pregnancy or lactation. The sequence came from a middle-aged woman with Graves' ophthalmopathy. Source material: blood. The chain couples TRBV7-2 to TRBJ2-5; maybe TRBD2 (6 bases). The CDR3 loop reads CASSLAGTWFETQYF. Here the CDR3 DNA reads TGTGCCAGCAGCTTAGCGGGGACTTGGTTTGAGACCCAGTACTTC. The full variable domain, completed using reference TRBV7-2 and TRBJ2-5, is GAGVSQSPSNKVTEKGKDVELRCDPISGHTALYWYRQSLGQGLEFLIYFQGNSAPDKSGLPSDRFSAERTGGSVSTLTIQRTQQEDSAVYLCASSLAGTWFETQYFGPGTRLLVL.